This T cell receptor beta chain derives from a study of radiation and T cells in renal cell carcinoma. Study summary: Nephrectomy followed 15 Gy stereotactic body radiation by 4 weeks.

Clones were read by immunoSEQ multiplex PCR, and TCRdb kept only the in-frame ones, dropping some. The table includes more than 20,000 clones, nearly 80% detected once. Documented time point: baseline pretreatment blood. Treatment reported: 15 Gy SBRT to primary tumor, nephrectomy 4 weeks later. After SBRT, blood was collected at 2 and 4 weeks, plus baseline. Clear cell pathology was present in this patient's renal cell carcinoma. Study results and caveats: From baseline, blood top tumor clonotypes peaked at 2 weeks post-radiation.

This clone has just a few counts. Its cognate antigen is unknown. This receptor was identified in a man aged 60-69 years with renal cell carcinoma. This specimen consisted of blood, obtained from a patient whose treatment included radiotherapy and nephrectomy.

The CDR3 protein is CASSSDRDAGYNEQFF. The CDR3 nucleotides are TGTGCCAGCAGCTCAGACCGGGACGCTGGTTACAATGAGCAGTTCTTC. The rearrangement joins TRBV5-4 to TRBJ2-1; D might be TRBD1 or TRBD2, each matching 5 bases. CDR1 and CDR2 from the germline V gene are SGHNT and YYREEE (reference sequence). V shed 3 bases and J shed 4 bases, with 17 bases lying between them. The CDR3 totals 16 residues. Full variable domain (remainder filled in from reference TRBV5-4 and TRBJ2-1): ETGVTQSPTHLIKTRGQQVTLRCSSQSGHNTVSWYQQALGQGPQFIFQYYREEENGRGNFPPRFSGLQFPNYSSELNVNALELDDSALYLCASSSDRDAGYNEQFFGPGTRLTVL.